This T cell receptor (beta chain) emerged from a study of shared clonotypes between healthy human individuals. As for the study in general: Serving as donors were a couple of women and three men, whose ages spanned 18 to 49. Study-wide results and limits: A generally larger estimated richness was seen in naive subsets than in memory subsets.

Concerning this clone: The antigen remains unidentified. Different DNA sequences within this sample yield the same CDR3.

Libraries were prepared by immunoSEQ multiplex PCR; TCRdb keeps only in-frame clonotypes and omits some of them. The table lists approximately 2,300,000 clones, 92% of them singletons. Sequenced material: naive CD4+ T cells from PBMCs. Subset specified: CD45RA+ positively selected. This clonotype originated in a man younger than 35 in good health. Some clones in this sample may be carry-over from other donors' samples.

The CDR3, as DNA: TGTGCCAGCAGCTTAGGGGGGACTAGCGGATACGAGCAGTACTTC. This encodes CASSLGGTSGYEQYF. This sequence joins TRBV7-2 and TRBJ2-7; 11 nucleotides agree with TRBD2. The CDR3 has 15 amino acids. Unmatched junction bases numbered 3, after V lost 1 base and J lost 4 bases. Germline CDR1 reads SGHTA; CDR2 reads FQGNSA.